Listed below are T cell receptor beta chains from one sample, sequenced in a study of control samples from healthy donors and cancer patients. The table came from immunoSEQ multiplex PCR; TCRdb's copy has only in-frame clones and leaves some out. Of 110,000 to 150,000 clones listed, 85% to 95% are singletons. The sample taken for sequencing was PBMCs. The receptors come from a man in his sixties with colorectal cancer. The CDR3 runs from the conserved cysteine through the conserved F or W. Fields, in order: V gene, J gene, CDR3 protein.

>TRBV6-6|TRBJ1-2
CASRGQGYGYTF
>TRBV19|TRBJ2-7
CATRGRGGSYEQYF
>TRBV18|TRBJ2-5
CASSRDQETQYF
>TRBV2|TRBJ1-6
CASSEGRRNSPLHF
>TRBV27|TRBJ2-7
CASSPTGYILRDEQYF
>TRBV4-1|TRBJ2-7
CASSQAPGAAYEQYF
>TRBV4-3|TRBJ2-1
CASSQDSLLGLAGVGEQFF
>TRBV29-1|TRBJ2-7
CSVEATGGYEQYF
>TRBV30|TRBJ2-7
CAWSVEGSSYEQYF
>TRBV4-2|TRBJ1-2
CASSSPTGDIGYTF
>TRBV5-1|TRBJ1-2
CASSFAGSIKDGYTF
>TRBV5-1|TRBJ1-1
CASSLGAGPFREAFF
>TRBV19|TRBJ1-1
CASSMSGSNTEAFF
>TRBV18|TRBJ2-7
CASSPPLRQLALSSYEQYF
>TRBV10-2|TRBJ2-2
CASSESSNTGELFF
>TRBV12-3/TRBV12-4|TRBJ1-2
CASSFWGAGYTF
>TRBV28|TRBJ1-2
CASSLDRVPYGYTF
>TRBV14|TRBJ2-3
CASSLGTSGTDTQYF
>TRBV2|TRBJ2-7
CASGRDREYEQYF
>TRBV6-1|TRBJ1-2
CASSEVVGPNYGYTF
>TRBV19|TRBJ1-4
CASSPGDRYNEKLFF
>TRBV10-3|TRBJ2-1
CAISERDRYNEQFF
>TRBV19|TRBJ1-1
CASNPGGGHLMNTEAFF
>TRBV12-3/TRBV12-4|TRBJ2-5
CASSWGQGSTQYF
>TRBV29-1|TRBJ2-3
CSVTGRTDTQYF
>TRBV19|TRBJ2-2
CASSIRQGSTGELFF
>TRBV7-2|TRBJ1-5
CASSLALYQPQHF
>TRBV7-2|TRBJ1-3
CASSLAEGSNTIYF
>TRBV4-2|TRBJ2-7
CASSHPGGARYEQYF
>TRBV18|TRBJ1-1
CASSPPGTGNPEAFF
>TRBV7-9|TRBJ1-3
CASSLFSYRSSYENTIYF
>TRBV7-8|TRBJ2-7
CASSLGGGEGEQYF
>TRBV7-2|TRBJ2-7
CASSSTAGGPYEQYF
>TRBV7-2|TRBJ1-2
CASSLDPLDGYTF
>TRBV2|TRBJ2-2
CASSEARGSTGELFF
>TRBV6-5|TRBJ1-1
CASSVRLNTEAFF
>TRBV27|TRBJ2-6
CASSLSRTGLGGANVLTF
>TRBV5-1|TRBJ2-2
CASSAGGHTGELFF
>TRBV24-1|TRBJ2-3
CATSVGDTDTQYF
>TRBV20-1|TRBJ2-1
CSASVRDYQFF
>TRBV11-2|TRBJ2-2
CASSPGTSGGGLFF
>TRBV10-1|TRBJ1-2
CASSGTANYGYTF
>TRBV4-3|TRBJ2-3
CASSQESFPSGGLGDTQYF
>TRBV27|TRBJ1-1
CAAGGARRDTEAFF
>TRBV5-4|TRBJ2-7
CASSSTGSSYEQYF
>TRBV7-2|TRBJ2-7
CASSQQPGLSREQYF
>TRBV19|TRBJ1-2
CASSLGTGVNYGYTF
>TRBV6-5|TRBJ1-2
CASTSTWGGYGYTF
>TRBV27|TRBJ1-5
CASSFNRGYQPQHF
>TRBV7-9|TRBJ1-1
CASSLGLGRAFF
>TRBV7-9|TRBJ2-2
CASSSPPLAKATGELFF
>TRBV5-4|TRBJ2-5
CASSSPGGLETQYF
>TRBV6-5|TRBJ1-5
CASSPAQGNQPQHF
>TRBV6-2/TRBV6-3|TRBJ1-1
CASSHQALRNTEAFF
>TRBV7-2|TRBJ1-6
CATRGPPNSPLHF
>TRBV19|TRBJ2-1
CASSPTSGGHEQFF
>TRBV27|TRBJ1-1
CASSRGDQNTEAFF